This TCR beta chain was identified in a study of blood T cell repertoires in COVID-19. Study information: The United States, Italy and Spain provided the acute and convalescent COVID-19 samples.

Ages ranged from 18 to 89 years, with residence in under 25 US areas. Either two negative PCRs, clearance, or symptom resolution qualified Cohort 3 donors as recovered. The CDR3 is 17 residues long. The V gene's germline CDR1 is SGHAT and CDR2 FQNNGV. V dropped 5 bases and J dropped 0 bases, with 17 bases sitting between them. In the authors' workflow: Amplification from reference gene primers served as the basis for estimated nucleated cell counts. Clones were read by immunoSEQ multiplex PCR, and TCRdb kept only the in-frame ones, dropping some. That table supplies the V and J calls and clone size; D and trimming were determined from the DNA. The sample gives some 150,000 clones, approximately 87% of which show up once; roughly 4.5% is in the top ten.

The sample taken for sequencing was PBMCs or T cells enriched from blood (not recorded which). The sequence was collected from a woman between 50 and 59 years old who had recovered from COVID-19. J is TRBJ1-3 and V is TRBV11-2; no clear D gene. The chain's CDR3 is CASSQNLIASSGNTIYF. As DNA, the CDR3 is TGTGCCAGCAGCCAAAATTTAATTGCGAGCTCTGGAAACACCATATATTTT. The full variable domain, its missing parts supplied by reference TRBV11-2 and TRBJ1-3, is EAGVAQSPRYKIIEKRQSVAFWCNPISGHATLYWYQQILGQGPKLLIQFQNNGVVDDSQLPKDRFSAERLKGVDSTLKIQPAKLEDSAVYLCASSQNLIASSGNTIYFGEGSWLTVV.